The source of this TCR beta chain is a study of blood T cell repertoires in COVID-19. Study-level information: Whether acute or convalescent, the COVID-19 samples came from the United States, Italy and Spain. From T cells, B-cell-depleted T cells, or PBMCs came the material, which was cDNA or gDNA.

The authors' processing: The assay estimated nucleated cells by amplifying reference gene primers. Repertoires were generated with immunoSEQ multiplex PCR, while TCRdb's copy carries only in-frame clones and drops some. D and trimming come from the DNA, and the V and J calls and clone size come from that table. The repertoire consists of 130,000 or so clones, with almost 70% occurring once and the leading ten covering 1.5% to 2%. There are a few counts of this clone. The CDR3 contains 15 residues. CDR1 and CDR2 from the germline V gene are MDHEN and SYDVKM. Trimming at V came to 4 bases and at J to 3 bases, leaving 2 bases not matched to a gene.

The clonotype originates from a woman in her sixties or seventies with acute or convalescent COVID-19. V usage is TRBV28 and J usage is TRBJ1-3; 11 bases line up with TRBD1. The sequencing sample was made of peripheral blood. The CDR3 bases are TGTGCCAGCAGTTCGGGGACAGGGGGTGGAAACACCATATATTTT. This gives the protein CASSSGTGGGNTIYF.